One TCR beta chain is described in this entry. This sample is drawn from a study of blood T cell repertoires in COVID-19. This CDR3 has 14 amino acids. V was pared by 5 bases and J by 3 bases, with 14 bases between. Germline V gene sequence: CDR1 SGHTA, CDR2 FQGNSA. Generated by immunoSEQ multiplex PCR, the TCRdb table keeps only in-frame clones and is missing some. The top ten clones hold over 2.5% of a sample with about 180,000 clones, 70% to 90% of them seen once. The source is a man aged 55 to 69 with acute or convalescent COVID-19. The chain carries TRBV7-2 and TRBJ2-7; D is possibly TRBD1 (6 bases). Sequencing used peripheral blood. The CDR3 DNA is TGTGCCAGCAGCAGGACAGATGGTGACTACGAGCAGTACTTC. Its translation: CASSRTDGDYEQYF. The full variable domain, rest sourced from reference TRBV7-2 and TRBJ2-7, is GAGVSQSPSNKVTEKGKDVELRCDPISGHTALYWYRQSLGQGLEFLIYFQGNSAPDKSGLPSDRFSAERTGGSVSTLTIQRTQQEDSAVYLCASSRTDGDYEQYFGPGTRLTVT.